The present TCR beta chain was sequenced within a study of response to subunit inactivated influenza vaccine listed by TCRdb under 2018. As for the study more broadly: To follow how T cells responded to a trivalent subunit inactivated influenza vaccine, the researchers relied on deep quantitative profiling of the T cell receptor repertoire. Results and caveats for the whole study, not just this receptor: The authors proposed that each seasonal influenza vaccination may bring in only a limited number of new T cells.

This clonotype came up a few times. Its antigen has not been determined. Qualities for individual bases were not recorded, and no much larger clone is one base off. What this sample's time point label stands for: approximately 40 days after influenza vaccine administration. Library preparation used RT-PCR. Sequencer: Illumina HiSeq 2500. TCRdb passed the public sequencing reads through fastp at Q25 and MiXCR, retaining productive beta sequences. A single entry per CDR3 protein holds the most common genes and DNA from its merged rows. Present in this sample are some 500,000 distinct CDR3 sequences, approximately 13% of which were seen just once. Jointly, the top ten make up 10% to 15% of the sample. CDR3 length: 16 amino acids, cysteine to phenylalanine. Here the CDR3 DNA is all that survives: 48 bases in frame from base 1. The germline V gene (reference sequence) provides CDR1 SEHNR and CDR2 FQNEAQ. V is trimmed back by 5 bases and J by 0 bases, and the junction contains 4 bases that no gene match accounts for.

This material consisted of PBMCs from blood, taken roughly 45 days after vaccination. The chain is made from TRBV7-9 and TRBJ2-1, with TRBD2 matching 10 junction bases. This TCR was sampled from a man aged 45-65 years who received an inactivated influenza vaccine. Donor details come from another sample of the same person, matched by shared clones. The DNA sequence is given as TGTGCCAGCAGCCCTTGGACTAGCGGCTCCTACAATGAGCAGTTCTTC. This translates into CASSPWTSGSYNEQFF.